The next 11 T cell receptor beta chains were all read from a single sample in a study of T-cell reconstitution after alpha-beta-depleted transplantation in children. Molecular barcoding with unique molecular identifiers was used for the TCRbeta library. TCRdb independently ran MiXCR on the PCR reads; one entry per CDR3 protein. The sample has hundreds of thousands of distinct CDR3 sequences, under 15% seen once. Sequencing used PBMCs, mostly from graft donor cells, obtained 360 days after TCRalphabeta/CD19-depleted stem cell transplant. These receptors originate from a male patient younger than 18 who had a stem cell transplant for acute myeloid leukemia, so the T cells may come from the graft donor.

This clonotype was counted between two and nine times. The chain is built from TRBV20-1 and TRBJ2-3; 10 positions match TRBD2. Germline V gene sequence: CDR1 DFQATT, CDR2 SNEGSKA (reference sequence). The CDR3 is 15 amino acids. The V segment lost 6 bases and the J segment 2 bases; nucleotides outside the gene matches: 8. The CDR3 sequence: CSASWTSGFTDTQYF. The CDR3 DNA reads as TGCAGTGCATCTTGGACTAGCGGATTCACAGATACGCAGTATTTT.

This clonotype was seen a handful of times. V and J are TRBV5-6 and TRBJ2-7; D might be TRBD1 or TRBD2, each matching 5 bases. The V end lost 1 base, the J end lost 5 bases, and 19 bases lay between the germline ends. CDR1 is SGHDT, CDR2 YYEEEE, per germline. The CDR3 runs to 16 residues. The CDR3: CASSLRDLPGRHEQYF. The CDR3 nucleotides read TGTGCCAGCAGCTTGCGAGACTTACCGGGACGGCACGAGCAGTACTTC.

V is TRBV15 and J is TRBJ2-5; D gene unclear. The CDR3 loop spans 14 amino acids. V was shortened by 4 bases and J by 5 bases, with 14 bases between the two germline ends. Germline V gene sequence: CDR1 LNHNV, CDR2 YYDKDF (reference sequence). CDR3 loop: CATSMGNEVETQYF. CDR3 nucleotides: TGTGCCACCAGCATGGGGAATGAGGTGGAGACCCAGTACTTC. The whole variable domain, filled in from reference TRBV15 and TRBJ2-5, reads DAMVIQNPRYQVTQFGKPVTLSCSQTLNHNVMYWYQQKSSQAPKLLFHYYDKDFNNEADTPDNFQSRRPNTSFCFLDIRSPGLGDTAMYLCATSMGNEVETQYFGPGTRLLVL.

J is TRBJ2-1 and V is TRBV12-3 or TRBV12-4; the match to TRBD2 covers 15 bases. This CDR3 has 18 residues. V was clipped by 7 bases and J by 5 bases; unmatched bases: 12. The CDR3 here is CASNVRGGLAGGDNEQFF. In DNA, the CDR3 is TGTGCCAGCAACGTTAGGGGGGGACTAGCGGGAGGTGACAATGAGCAGTTCTTC.

This clonotype showed up just a few times. The rearrangement links TRBV9 to TRBJ2-1, with 14 bases fitting TRBD2. The J segment lost 8 bases and the V segment lost 7 bases, leaving 2 bases of the junction unmatched. Germline CDR1 reads SGDLS; CDR2 reads YYNGEE. The CDR3 spans 13 residues. DNA for the CDR3: TGTGCCAGCGGGACTAGCGGGAGCTATGAGCAGTTCTTC. Translated: CASGTSGSYEQFF.

This clonotype was counted between two and nine times. The rearrangement uses TRBV4-2 and TRBJ2-5; no clear D. V was pared by 0 bases and J by 3 bases, with 11 bases between. Germline V lookup: CDR1 LGHNA, CDR2 YNFKEQ. This CDR3 spans 15 amino acids. CDR3 nucleotides: TGTGCCAGCAGCCAAGAGCCCCGGATCGAAGAGACCCAGTACTTC. As protein: CASSQEPRIEETQYF.

This clonotype came up a few times. The V call is TRBV20-1, the J call TRBJ2-1; 9 bases are shared with TRBD1. Germline V gene sequence: CDR1 DFQATT, CDR2 SNEGSKA (reference sequence). Unmatched junction bases numbered 22, after V lost 0 bases and J lost 7 bases. The CDR3 totals 20 residues. The CDR3: CSAREIMGTTGGTYQNEQFF. Written as DNA, the CDR3 is TGCAGTGCTAGAGAGATTATGGGGACAACAGGGGGCACCTACCAGAATGAGCAGTTCTTC.

This clonotype has just a few counts. The rearrangement uses TRBV5-1 and TRBJ2-7; D may be TRBD2 (5 bases). Per germline, CDR1 SGHRS and CDR2 YFSETQ. The V end was cut by 0 bases, the J end by 5 bases, with 12 bases between. This CDR3 region has 14 residues. CDR3 amino acids: CASSLALSGNEQYF. Written as DNA, the CDR3 is TGCGCCAGCAGCTTGGCCTTATCGGGAAACGAGCAGTACTTC.

This clonotype has more than one count but fewer than ten. The chain employs TRBV12-3 or TRBV12-4 and TRBJ1-6, with 7 positions matching TRBD1. The CDR3 extends over 15 amino acids. V lost 5 bases and J lost 6; bases outside the gene matches: 7. The CDR3: CASSRPGQFNSPLHF. In DNA, the CDR3 is TGTGCCAGCAGTCGCCCGGGACAGTTTAATTCACCCCTCCACTTT.

This clonotype turned up a few times. V gene TRBV28 combines with J gene TRBJ2-2; no clear D. Germline CDR1 MDHEN, CDR2 SYDVKM. The CDR3 loop spans 12 amino acids. Deletions cut 6 bases from V and 7 bases from J, with 9 bases between. The CDR3 DNA follows: TGTGCCAGCAGAACCTTGGTCGGGGAGCTGTTTTTT. This gives the protein CASRTLVGELFF. The full variable domain, with the rest looked up from reference TRBV28 and TRBJ2-2, is DVKVTQSSRYLVKRTGEKVFLECVQDMDHENMFWYRQDPGLGLRLIYFSYDVKMKEKGDIPEGYSVSREKKERFSLILESASTNQTSMYLCASRTLVGELFFGEGSRLTVL.

The rearrangement links TRBV7-2 to TRBJ2-1, with D perhaps given as TRBD1 or TRBD2 (5 bases each). Germline V gene lookup returns CDR1 SGHTA and CDR2 FQGNSA. The length of the CDR3 is 15 residues. Trimming stripped 1 base from V and 7 bases from J, with 14 bases between. CDR3 nucleotides: TGTGCCAGCAGCTTAGGAAGGGGTTCGGGGAATGAGCAGTTCTTC. Translating it yields CASSLGRGSGNEQFF. The whole variable domain, remainder taken from reference TRBV7-2 and TRBJ2-1, is GAGVSQSPSNKVTEKGKDVELRCDPISGHTALYWYRQSLGQGLEFLIYFQGNSAPDKSGLPSDRFSAERTGGSVSTLTIQRTQQEDSAVYLCASSLGRGSGNEQFFGPGTRLTVL.